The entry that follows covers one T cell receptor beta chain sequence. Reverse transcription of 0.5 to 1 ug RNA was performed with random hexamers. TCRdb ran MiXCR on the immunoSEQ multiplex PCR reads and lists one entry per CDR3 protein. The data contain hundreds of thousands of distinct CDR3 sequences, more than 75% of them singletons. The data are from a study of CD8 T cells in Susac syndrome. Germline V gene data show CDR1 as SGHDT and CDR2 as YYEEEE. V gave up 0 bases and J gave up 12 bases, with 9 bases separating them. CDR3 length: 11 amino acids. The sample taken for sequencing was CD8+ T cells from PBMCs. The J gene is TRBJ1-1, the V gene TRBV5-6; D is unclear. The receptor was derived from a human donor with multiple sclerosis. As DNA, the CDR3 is TGTGCCAGCAGCTTGGAGGCAGAATCTTTCTTT. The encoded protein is CASSLEAESFF.